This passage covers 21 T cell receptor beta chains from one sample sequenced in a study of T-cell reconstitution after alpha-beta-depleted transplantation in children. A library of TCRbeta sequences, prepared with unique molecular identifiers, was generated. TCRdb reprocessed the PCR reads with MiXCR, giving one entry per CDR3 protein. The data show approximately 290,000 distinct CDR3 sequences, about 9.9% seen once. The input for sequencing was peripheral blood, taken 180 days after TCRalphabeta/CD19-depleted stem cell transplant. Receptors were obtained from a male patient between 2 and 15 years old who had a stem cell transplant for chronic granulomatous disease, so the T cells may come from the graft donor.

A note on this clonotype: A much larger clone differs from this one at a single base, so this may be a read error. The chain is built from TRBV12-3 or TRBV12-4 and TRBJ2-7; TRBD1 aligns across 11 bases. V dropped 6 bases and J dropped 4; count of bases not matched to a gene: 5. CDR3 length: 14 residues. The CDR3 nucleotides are TGTGCCAGCAGGCCGGGGACAGGGGGGTACGAGCAGTACTTC. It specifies CASRPGTGGYEQYF.

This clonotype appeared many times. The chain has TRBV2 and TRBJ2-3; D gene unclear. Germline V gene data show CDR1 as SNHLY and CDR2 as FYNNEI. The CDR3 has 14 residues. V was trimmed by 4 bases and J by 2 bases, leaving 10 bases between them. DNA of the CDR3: TGTGCCAGCAGTGCGGCGTATCTCACAGATACGCAGTATTTT. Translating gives CASSAAYLTDTQYF. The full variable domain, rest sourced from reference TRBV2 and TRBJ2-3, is EPEVTQTPSHQVTQMGQEVILRCVPISNHLYFYWYRQILGQKVEFLVSFYNNEISEKSEIFDDQFSVERPDGSNFTLKIRSTKLEDSAMYFCASSAAYLTDTQYFGPGTRLTVL.

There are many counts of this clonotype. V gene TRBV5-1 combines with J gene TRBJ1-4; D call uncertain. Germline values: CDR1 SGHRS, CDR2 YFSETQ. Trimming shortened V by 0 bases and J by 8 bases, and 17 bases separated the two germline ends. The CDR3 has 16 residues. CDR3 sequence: CASSLAIGKGGEKLFF. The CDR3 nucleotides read TGCGCCAGCAGCTTGGCCATAGGCAAGGGAGGAGAAAAACTGTTTTTT.

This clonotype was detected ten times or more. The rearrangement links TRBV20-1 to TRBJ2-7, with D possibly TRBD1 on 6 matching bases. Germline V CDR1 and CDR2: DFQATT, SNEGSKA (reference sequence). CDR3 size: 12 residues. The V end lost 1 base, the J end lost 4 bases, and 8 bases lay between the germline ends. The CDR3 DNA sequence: TGCAGTGCTAGAGGTGACAGGTACGAGCAGTACTTC. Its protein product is CSARGDRYEQYF.

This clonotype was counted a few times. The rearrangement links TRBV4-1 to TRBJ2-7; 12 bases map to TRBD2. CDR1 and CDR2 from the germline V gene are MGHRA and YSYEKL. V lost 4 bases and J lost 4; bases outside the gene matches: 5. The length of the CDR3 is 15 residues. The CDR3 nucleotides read TGCGCCAGCAGCCGCGGACTAGCGGGACGGTACGAGCAGTACTTC. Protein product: CASSRGLAGRYEQYF.

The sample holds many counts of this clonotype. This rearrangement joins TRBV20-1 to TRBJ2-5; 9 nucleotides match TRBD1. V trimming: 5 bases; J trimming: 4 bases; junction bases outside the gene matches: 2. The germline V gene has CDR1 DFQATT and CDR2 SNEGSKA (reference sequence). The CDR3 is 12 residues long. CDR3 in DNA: TGCAGTGCTGGGGGACAGGGAGAGACCCAGTACTTC. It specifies CSAGGQGETQYF.

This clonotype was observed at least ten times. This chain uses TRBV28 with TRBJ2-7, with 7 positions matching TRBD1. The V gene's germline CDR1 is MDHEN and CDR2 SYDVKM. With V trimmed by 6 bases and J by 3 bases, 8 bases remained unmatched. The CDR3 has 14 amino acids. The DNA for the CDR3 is TGTGCCAGCAGGACCGGGACAGATTTCTACGAGCAGTACTTC. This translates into CASRTGTDFYEQYF.

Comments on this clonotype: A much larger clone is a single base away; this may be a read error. The CDR3 coding sequence is TGCAGTGTTATCGATCGAGGTCTTGGCTACACCTTC. Protein: CSVIDRGLGYTF. The chain carries TRBV20-1 and TRBJ1-2; no reliable D call. With 7 bases removed from V and 7 bases from J, the gap between germline ends came to 16 bases. Germline-derived CDR1 and CDR2 are DFQATT and SNEGSKA (reference sequence). The CDR3 has 12 amino acids.

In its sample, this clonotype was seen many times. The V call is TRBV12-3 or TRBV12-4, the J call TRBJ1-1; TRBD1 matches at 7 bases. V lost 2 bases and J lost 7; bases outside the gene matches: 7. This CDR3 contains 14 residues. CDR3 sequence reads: CASSLRPTGREAFF. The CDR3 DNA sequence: TGTGCCAGCAGTTTAAGGCCGACAGGGCGTGAAGCTTTCTTT.

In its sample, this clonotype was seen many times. The CDR3 protein is CASSQSGGELFF. The DNA for the CDR3 is TGCGCCAGCAGCCAGAGTGGCGGGGAGCTGTTTTTT. This sequence joins TRBV10-2 and TRBJ2-2; D ambiguous. The CDR3 extends over 12 amino acids. Deletions cut 6 bases from V and 7 bases from J, with 9 bases between. Germline assignment: CDR1 WSHSY and CDR2 SAAADI.

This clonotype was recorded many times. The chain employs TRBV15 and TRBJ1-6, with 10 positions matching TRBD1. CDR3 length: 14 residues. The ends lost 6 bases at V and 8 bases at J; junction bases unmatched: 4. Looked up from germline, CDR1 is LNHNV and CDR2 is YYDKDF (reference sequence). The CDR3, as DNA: TGTGCCACCAGTGGGGACAGGGGCCATTCACCCCTCCACTTT. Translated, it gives CATSGDRGHSPLHF. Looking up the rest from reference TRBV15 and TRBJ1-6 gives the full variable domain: DAMVIQNPRYQVTQFGKPVTLSCSQTLNHNVMYWYQQKSSQAPKLLFHYYDKDFNNEADTPDNFQSRRPNTSFCFLDIRSPGLGDTAMYLCATSGDRGHSPLHFGNGTRLTVT.

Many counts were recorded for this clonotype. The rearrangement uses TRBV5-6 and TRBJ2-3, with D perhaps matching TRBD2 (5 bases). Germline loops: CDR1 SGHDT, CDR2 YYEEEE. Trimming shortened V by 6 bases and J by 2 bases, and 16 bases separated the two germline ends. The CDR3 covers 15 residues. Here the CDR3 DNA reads TGTGCCAGCATCCATATCAGCGGCCACACAGATACGCAGTATTTT. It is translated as CASIHISGHTDTQYF.

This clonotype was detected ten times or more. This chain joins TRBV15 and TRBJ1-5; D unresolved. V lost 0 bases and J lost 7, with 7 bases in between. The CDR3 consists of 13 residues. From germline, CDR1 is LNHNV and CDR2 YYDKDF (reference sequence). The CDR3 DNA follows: TGTGCCACCAGCAGAGATCCCCACCAGCCCCAGCATTTT. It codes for CATSRDPHQPQHF.

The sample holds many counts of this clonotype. The CDR3 DNA reads as TGTGCCAGCAGCTTGCGGACAGGGCCCAATCAGCCCCAGCATTTT. This codes for CASSLRTGPNQPQHF. The J gene is TRBJ1-5, the V gene TRBV5-8, with 8 bases aligning to TRBD1. V was pared by 1 base and J by 3 bases, with 3 bases of the junction left unmatched. CDR1 is SGHTS, CDR2 YDEGEE, per germline. CDR3 length: 15 amino acids.

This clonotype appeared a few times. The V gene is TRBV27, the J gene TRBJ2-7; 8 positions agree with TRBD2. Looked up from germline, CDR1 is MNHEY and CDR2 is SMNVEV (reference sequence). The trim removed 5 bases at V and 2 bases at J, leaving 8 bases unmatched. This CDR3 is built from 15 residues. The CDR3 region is CASSNSGLATYEQYF. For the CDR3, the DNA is TGTGCCAGCAGTAACTCTGGACTAGCCACCTACGAGCAGTACTTC.

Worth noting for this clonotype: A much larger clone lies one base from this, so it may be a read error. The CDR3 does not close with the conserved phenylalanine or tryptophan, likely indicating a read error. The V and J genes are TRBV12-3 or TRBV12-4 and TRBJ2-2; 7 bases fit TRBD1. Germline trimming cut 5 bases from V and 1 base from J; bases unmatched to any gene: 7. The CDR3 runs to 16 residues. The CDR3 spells CASSLRPGGNTGELFL. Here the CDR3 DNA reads TGTGCCAGCAGTCTTCGGCCAGGGGGGAACACCGGGGAGCTGTTTTTG.

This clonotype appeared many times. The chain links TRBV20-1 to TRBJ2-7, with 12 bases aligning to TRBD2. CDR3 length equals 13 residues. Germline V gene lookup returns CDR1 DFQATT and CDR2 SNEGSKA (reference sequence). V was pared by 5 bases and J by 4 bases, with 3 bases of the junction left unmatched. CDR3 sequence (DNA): TGCAGTGCTCGGACTAGCGGGAAATACGAGCAGTACTTC. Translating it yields CSARTSGKYEQYF.

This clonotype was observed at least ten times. CDR3 DNA sequence: TGTGCCAGCAGCCCGTTTCTGGGCGACTACAATGAGCAGTTCTTC. Translation gives CASSPFLGDYNEQFF. V gene TRBV7-9 combines with J gene TRBJ2-1; D remains ambiguous. Germline assignment: CDR1 SEHNR and CDR2 FQNEAQ (reference sequence). The V and J ends lost 5 bases and 3 bases respectively, with 14 bases between them. This CDR3 has 15 amino acids.

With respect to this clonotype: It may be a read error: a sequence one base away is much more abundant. The CDR3 DNA reads as TGTGCCAGCAGGAGACAGGATCACCCCCAGCATTTT. It codes for CASRRQDHPQHF. The chain recombines TRBV5-5 with TRBJ1-5; D possibly corresponds to TRBD1 (6 bases). Per germline, CDR1 SGHKS and CDR2 YYEKEE (reference sequence). The CDR3 is made up of 12 amino acids. The full variable domain, rest sourced from reference TRBV5-5 and TRBJ1-5, is DAGVTQSPTHLIKTRGQQVTLRCSPISGHKSVSWYQQVLGQGPQFIFQYYEKEERGRGNFPDRFSARQFPNYSSELNVNALLLGDSALYLCASRRQDHPQHFGDGTRLSIL.

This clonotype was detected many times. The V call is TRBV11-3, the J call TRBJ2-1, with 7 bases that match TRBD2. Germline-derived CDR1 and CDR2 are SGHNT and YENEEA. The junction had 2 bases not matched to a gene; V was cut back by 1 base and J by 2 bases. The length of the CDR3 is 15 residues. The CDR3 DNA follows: TGTGCCAGCAGCTTAGGAGGGAGGGCCTACAATGAGCAGTTCTTC. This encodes CASSLGGRAYNEQFF. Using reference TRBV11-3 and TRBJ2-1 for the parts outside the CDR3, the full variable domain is EAGVVQSPRYKIIEKKQPVAFWCNPISGHNTLYWYLQNLGQGPELLIRYENEEAVDDSQLPKDRFSAERLKGVDSTLKIQPAELGDSAVYLCASSLGGRAYNEQFFGPGTRLTVL.

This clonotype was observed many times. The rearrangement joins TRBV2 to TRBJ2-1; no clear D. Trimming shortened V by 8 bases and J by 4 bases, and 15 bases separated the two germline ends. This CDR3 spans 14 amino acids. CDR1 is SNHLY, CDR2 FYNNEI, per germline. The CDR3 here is CASEGPPTYNEQFF. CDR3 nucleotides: TGTGCCAGCGAAGGTCCCCCGACATACAATGAGCAGTTCTTC.